This is a list of T cell receptor beta chains from one sample in a study of CD8 T cells in ankylosing spondylitis. MiXCR, run by TCRdb on the 5' RACE reads, gives a single entry per CDR3 protein. The sample has 700,000 to 1,000,000 distinct CDR3 sequences, 10% to 15% seen once. The specimen sequenced was blood, either unsorted or a sorted T cell fraction (not recorded which). The source is a male donor with ankylosing spondylitis. Each CDR3 is given without its conserved first and last residue. D genes are given only for firm matches.

TRBV10-3	TRBJ1-2	TRBD1	AIRGQGDYGYT
TRBV5-5	TRBJ2-1	-	ASSRGAGRGEQF
TRBV10-3	TRBJ1-3	-	AISSGLNSGNTIY
TRBV29-1	TRBJ2-5	TRBD2	SSGGGNQETQY
TRBV20-1	TRBJ2-3	-	SASGGWADTQY
TRBV6-2/TRBV6-3	TRBJ2-1	TRBD2	ASSYFSSGRGNEQF
TRBV4-3	TRBJ2-1	TRBD2	ASSQGTSGGTYNEQF
TRBV7-9	TRBJ2-1	TRBD2	ASSQGLAGTHEQF
TRBV6-1	TRBJ1-1	-	ASSEFMGPVNTEAF
TRBV6-5	TRBJ1-6	-	ASSYSPGRFSPLH
TRBV18	TRBJ2-5	-	ASSPLRTRTETQY
TRBV4-3	TRBJ2-3	TRBD2	ASSQEGGGGVSTDTQY
TRBV6-4	TRBJ2-1	-	ASSDWRVTSYNEQF
TRBV28	TRBJ1-2	-	ASNPLDRPNYGYT
TRBV20-1	TRBJ2-1	TRBD1	SARAGTGGNEQF